The clone carrying this TCR beta chain has at least ten counts. Its antigen is as yet unknown. After removal of 4 bases from V and 6 bases from J, the junction contained 6 bases not matched to a gene. CDR1 and CDR2 from the germline V gene are SGHRS and YFSETQ. The CDR3 is 15 amino acids. The source of the sample is a study of T cells after yellow fever vaccination. General study results and limits: Some clonotypes were seen in both the CD4 and the CD8 compartments. These made up a small share and likely arose from convergent recombination. Abundant clonotypes from the bulk population could contaminate FACS-sorted repertoires.

Template switching with 5'RACE generated the TCR cDNA and added a universal primer site and UMIs. One entry per CDR3 protein results from TCRdb running MiXCR on the 5' RACE reads. The sample contains about 120,000 distinct CDR3 sequences, about 7.2% of which appear only once. The sequences come from CD4+ T cells sorted from PBMCs, collected around 45 days after the first yellow fever vaccination. V usage is TRBV5-1 and J usage is TRBJ2-3; 12 bases map to TRBD2. This TCR came from a young man who received the YFV17D yellow fever vaccine. In DNA, the CDR3 is TGCGCCAGCAGCCGACTAGCGGGGGTCGGGGATACGCAGTATTTT. Translated, it gives CASSRLAGVGDTQYF.